This is a list of T cell receptor beta chains from one sample in a study of blood T cell repertoires in COVID-19. The table came from immunoSEQ multiplex PCR; TCRdb's copy has only in-frame clones and leaves some out. This sample has some 95,000 clones, with about 80% found just once. Sequencing was performed on peripheral blood. All receptors derive from a man between 65 and 85 years old with acute or convalescent COVID-19. Each CDR3 is given with its conserved first and last residue. The order of the fields is clone size, J gene, D gene, V gene, CDR3 protein, CDR3 DNA. D genes are given only for firm matches. Expanded clones get a size class; other rows say once, few or many, or leave the size out.

clone_size: NA
j_call: TRBJ1-3
d_call: NA
v_call: TRBV7-2
cdr3_aa: CASSLGGLSSGNTIYF
cdr3_nt: TGTGCCAGCAGCTTAGGGGGCTTGAGCTCTGGAAACACCATATATTTT

clone_size: NA
j_call: TRBJ2-3
d_call: NA
v_call: TRBV30
cdr3_aa: CACGTGWTDTQYF
cdr3_nt: TGTGCCTGCGGAACAGGGTGGACAGATACGCAGTATTTT

clone_size: NA
j_call: TRBJ2-3
d_call: TRBD2
v_call: TRBV29-1
cdr3_aa: CSARTSGRADGTQYF
cdr3_nt: TGCAGCGCCCGGACTAGCGGGAGGGCGGACGGTACGCAGTATTTT

clone_size: NA
j_call: TRBJ2-5
d_call: NA
v_call: TRBV15
cdr3_aa: CATSSFSGGGETQYF
cdr3_nt: TGTGCCACCAGCAGTTTTAGCGGTGGAGGGGAGACCCAGTACTTC

clone_size: NA
j_call: TRBJ2-7
d_call: TRBD2
v_call: TRBV28
cdr3_aa: CASSLQGTSVNREQYF
cdr3_nt: TGTGCCAGCAGTCTCCAGGGGACTAGCGTTAATCGCGAGCAGTACTTC

clone_size: NA
j_call: TRBJ2-3
d_call: TRBD2
v_call: TRBV2
cdr3_aa: CASSILAGGGTDTQYF
cdr3_nt: TGTGCCAGCAGCATACTAGCGGGAGGGGGCACAGATACGCAGTATTTT

clone_size: NA
j_call: TRBJ2-3
d_call: TRBD2
v_call: TRBV9
cdr3_aa: CASSAATSGRAADTQYF
cdr3_nt: TGTGCCAGCAGCGCCGCTACTAGCGGGAGGGCCGCAGATACGCAGTATTTT

clone_size: NA
j_call: TRBJ2-3
d_call: TRBD1
v_call: TRBV7-8
cdr3_aa: CASSLPERDRGRTDTQYF
cdr3_nt: TGTGCCAGCAGCTTACCGGAAAGGGACAGGGGCCGCACAGATACGCAGTATTTT

clone_size: once
j_call: TRBJ2-1
d_call: NA
v_call: TRBV28
cdr3_aa: CASSFRPSSYNEQFF
cdr3_nt: TGTGCCAGCAGTTTTAGGCCTAGCTCCTACAATGAGCAGTTCTTC

clone_size: NA
j_call: TRBJ2-3
d_call: TRBD2
v_call: TRBV9
cdr3_aa: CASSVGTGLAPDTQYF
cdr3_nt: TGTGCCAGCAGCGTAGGGACCGGACTAGCCCCAGATACGCAGTATTTT

clone_size: NA
j_call: TRBJ1-1
d_call: NA
v_call: TRBV11-1
cdr3_aa: CASSPRRDTEAFF
cdr3_nt: TGTGCCAGCAGCCCCCGGCGGGACACTGAAGCTTTCTTT

clone_size: NA
j_call: TRBJ2-1
d_call: TRBD2
v_call: TRBV7-6
cdr3_aa: CASSPSASGRASYNEQFF
cdr3_nt: TGTGCCAGCAGCCCAAGTGCCAGCGGGAGGGCCAGCTACAATGAGCAGTTCTTC

clone_size: NA
j_call: TRBJ2-1
d_call: NA
v_call: TRBV21-1
cdr3_aa: CASSNPGARYNEQFF
cdr3_nt: TGTGCCAGCAGCAACCCGGGTGCGCGGTACAATGAGCAGTTCTTC

clone_size: few
j_call: TRBJ2-3
d_call: NA
v_call: TRBV7-2
cdr3_aa: CASSLFGLSTDTQYF
cdr3_nt: TGTGCCAGCAGCTTATTCGGACTTAGCACAGATACGCAGTATTTT

clone_size: NA
j_call: TRBJ2-2
d_call: NA
v_call: TRBV15
cdr3_aa: CATSRDRRGAGELFF
cdr3_nt: TGTGCCACCAGCAGAGATAGGAGGGGTGCCGGGGAGCTGTTTTTT

clone_size: NA
j_call: TRBJ2-3
d_call: NA
v_call: TRBV11-3
cdr3_aa: CASSAGTSISTDTQYF
cdr3_nt: TGTGCCAGCAGCGCCGGGACTTCGATTAGCACAGATACGCAGTATTTT

clone_size: once
j_call: TRBJ2-5
d_call: TRBD2
v_call: TRBV7-2
cdr3_aa: CASSFPGTRVKETQYF
cdr3_nt: TGTGCCAGCAGCTTCCCCGGGACTAGGGTTAAAGAGACCCAGTACTTC

clone_size: NA
j_call: TRBJ2-1
d_call: NA
v_call: TRBV9
cdr3_aa: CASSVAGAESSYNEQFF
cdr3_nt: TGTGCCAGCAGCGTAGCGGGAGCGGAGAGCTCCTACAATGAGCAGTTCTTC

clone_size: NA
j_call: TRBJ1-6
d_call: NA
v_call: TRBV27
cdr3_aa: CASSFPGYNSPLHF
cdr3_nt: TGTGCCAGCAGTTTTCCGGGGTATAATTCACCCCTCCACTTT

clone_size: NA
j_call: TRBJ2-1
d_call: TRBD2
v_call: TRBV9
cdr3_aa: CASSRGAGALPPYNEQFF
cdr3_nt: TGTGCCAGCAGCCGGGGAGCGGGGGCCCTCCCCCCATACAATGAGCAGTTCTTC

clone_size: NA
j_call: TRBJ2-2
d_call: TRBD1
v_call: TRBV28
cdr3_aa: CASSFPRTGALTGELFF
cdr3_nt: TGTGCCAGCAGTTTTCCCCGGACAGGGGCGCTCACCGGGGAGCTGTTTTTT

clone_size: NA
j_call: TRBJ1-2
d_call: TRBD1
v_call: TRBV27
cdr3_aa: CASRSTGTYGYTF
cdr3_nt: TGTGCCAGCAGGTCGACAGGGACCTATGGCTACACCTTC

clone_size: NA
j_call: TRBJ1-5
d_call: NA
v_call: TRBV28
cdr3_aa: CASSLAQGKSNQPQHF
cdr3_nt: TGTGCCAGCAGTTTGGCTCAGGGGAAAAGCAATCAGCCCCAGCATTTT

clone_size: NA
j_call: TRBJ2-3
d_call: TRBD2
v_call: TRBV19
cdr3_aa: CASSTGLASTDTQYF
cdr3_nt: TGTGCCAGTAGTACCGGACTAGCGAGCACAGATACGCAGTATTTT

clone_size: NA
j_call: TRBJ2-2
d_call: TRBD2
v_call: TRBV7-8
cdr3_aa: CASSMGLADTGELFF
cdr3_nt: TGTGCCAGCAGCATGGGACTAGCGGACACCGGGGAGCTGTTTTTT

clone_size: few
j_call: TRBJ2-3
d_call: TRBD2
v_call: TRBV6-2/TRBV6-3
cdr3_aa: CASSYSKRGSIAGVADTQYF
cdr3_nt: TGTGCCAGCAGTTACTCGAAACGAGGGTCAATAGCGGGAGTGGCAGATACGCAGTATTTT

clone_size: NA
j_call: TRBJ1-4
d_call: NA
v_call: TRBV9
cdr3_aa: CASSVGGDPNEKLFF
cdr3_nt: TGTGCCAGCAGCGTAGGGGGGGATCCTAATGAAAAACTGTTTTTT